Listed here are 21 T cell receptor beta chains from one sample, sequenced in a study of T-cell memory formation after mild COVID-19. In TCRdb, the 5' RACE reads were re-called with MiXCR into one record per CDR3 protein. Of 470,000 or so distinct CDR3 sequences listed, approximately 18% are singletons. Material for sequencing was PBMCs or a T cell subset sorted from them (not recorded which). These receptors all come from a man in his late teens or twenties who had mild COVID-19 (a few samples of this study predate the infection). Cell type and time point are not known.

The V and J genes are TRBV4-3 and TRBJ2-7; TRBD1 might be the D (5 bases). The germline V gene encodes CDR1 LGHNA and CDR2 YSLEER. The V end lost 0 bases, the J end lost 3 bases, and 15 bases lay between the germline ends. The CDR3 has 16 residues. The CDR3 DNA reads as TGCGCCAGCAGCCAAGATCTTTCAGGGTACCTCTACGAGCAGTACTTC. It translates to CASSQDLSGYLYEQYF.

The gene calls are TRBV19 and TRBJ1-6, with 7 bases aligning to TRBD1. Germline V lookup: CDR1 LNHDA, CDR2 SQIVND (reference sequence). CDR3 length: 16 amino acids. V was pared by 4 bases and J by 6 bases, with 9 bases of the junction left unmatched. CDR3 nucleotides: TGTGCCAGTAGTAGCGTACGGGACAGTGGTAATTCACCCCTCCACTTT. Translating it yields CASSSVRDSGNSPLHF.

This sequence joins TRBV5-5 and TRBJ2-7; D could derive from TRBD1 or TRBD2 (5 bases each). There are 17 residues in the CDR3. Trimming took off 0 bases at V and 5 bases at J, with 21 bases between the two ends. Germline V lookup: CDR1 SGHKS, CDR2 YYEKEE (reference sequence). The CDR3 DNA follows: TGTGCCAGCAGCTTGGCCGGCGGTGAGGGGCTTCTCAACGAGCAGTACTTC. Its protein is CASSLAGGEGLLNEQYF.

The chain carries TRBV27 and TRBJ2-7, with no clear D. The CDR3 totals 9 residues. Per germline, CDR1 MNHEY and CDR2 SMNVEV (reference sequence). V was clipped by 9 bases and J by 2 bases, with 2 bases between them. The CDR3 protein is CARAYEQYF. CDR3 bases: TGTGCCAGAGCCTACGAGCAGTACTTC.

The rearrangement joins TRBV4-1 to TRBJ2-1, with D unresolved. V shed 1 base and J shed 1 base, with 8 bases lying between them. CDR1 and CDR2 from the germline V gene are MGHRA and YSYEKL. The CDR3 runs to 15 residues. CDR3 residues: CASSQGVRSYNEQFF. The CDR3 DNA reads as TGCGCCAGCAGCCAAGGGGTCCGTTCCTACAATGAGCAGTTCTTC.

In its sample, this clonotype was seen a few times. The chain combines TRBV20-1 with TRBJ2-5, with D possibly called TRBD1 or TRBD2 (6 bases each). The germline gives CDR1 DFQATT, CDR2 SNEGSKA (reference sequence). Trimming cost V 1 base and J 0 bases, with 18 bases left between them. This CDR3 region has 17 residues. CDR3 in amino acids: CSARVTWGRGNQETQYF. As DNA, the CDR3 is TGCAGTGCTAGAGTCACTTGGGGGCGGGGTAACCAAGAGACCCAGTACTTC.

Only a few counts were recorded for this clonotype. The CDR3 here is CASSLVDGGRRAEAFF. Here the CDR3 DNA reads TGCGCCAGCAGCTTGGTTGATGGGGGGCGCAGGGCTGAAGCTTTCTTT. This rearrangement joins TRBV5-1 to TRBJ1-1, with a possible D match to TRBD1 (6 bases). The V and J ends lost 0 bases and 6 bases respectively, with 18 bases between them. CDR3 length: 16 residues. Germline assignment: CDR1 SGHRS and CDR2 YFSETQ.

This clonotype was recorded a few times. V and J are TRBV4-1 and TRBJ2-1; 9 bases line up with TRBD2. The ends lost 5 bases at V and 4 bases at J; junction bases unmatched: 6. Germline CDR1 is MGHRA and CDR2 is YSYEKL. This CDR3 region has 15 residues. CDR3 loop: CASSALAGQYNEQFF. CDR3 in DNA: TGCGCCAGCAGCGCACTAGCGGGCCAATACAATGAGCAGTTCTTC.

The chain is built from TRBV5-4 and TRBJ1-3; 8 bases align to TRBD1. Germline trimming cut 4 bases from V and 1 base from J; bases unmatched to any gene: 7. The CDR3 extends over 16 amino acids. Germline loops: CDR1 SGHNT, CDR2 YYREEE (reference sequence). DNA of the CDR3: TGTGCCAGCAGCCCGGACAGGGCGGGATCTGGAAACACCATATATTTT. It yields the protein CASSPDRAGSGNTIYF.

This clonotype was observed a few times. The CDR3 is CASSYRRDQPQHF. The CDR3 DNA is TGTGCCAGCAGTTACAGGAGAGATCAGCCCCAGCATTTT. The rearrangement joins TRBV6-2 or TRBV6-3 to TRBJ1-5; D is unresolved. The CDR3 is 13 residues long. Deletions cut 2 bases from V and 5 bases from J, with 7 bases between. Germline lookup yields CDR1 MNHEY and CDR2 SVGEGT.

The chain is built from TRBV6-2 or TRBV6-3 and TRBJ2-2; tentatively, D is TRBD2 (5 bases). The V gene's germline CDR1 is MNHEY and CDR2 SVGEGT. The V end was cut by 8 bases, the J end by 6 bases, with 13 bases between. The CDR3 runs 13 residues. CDR3 sequence: CASRRDRAGELFF. Written as DNA, the CDR3 is TGTGCCAGCCGCCGGGATAGGGCCGGGGAGCTGTTTTTT.

V is TRBV29-1 and J is TRBJ2-1, with D possibly matching TRBD1 (6 bases). CDR3 length: 13 amino acids. Germline loops: CDR1 SQVTM, CDR2 ANQGSEA. With 2 bases removed from V and 9 bases from J, the gap between germline ends came to 14 bases. The CDR3 sequence: CSVEYRVGSEQFF. DNA for the CDR3: TGCAGCGTTGAATACAGGGTGGGGAGTGAGCAGTTCTTC.

This clonotype was counted only a few times. The chain combines TRBV7-8 with TRBJ1-1; possible D gene TRBD1, 5 bases. This CDR3 is 15 amino acids long. Deletions cut 1 base from V and 3 bases from J, with 12 bases between. CDR1 is SGHVS and CDR2 is FQNEAQ in the germline V gene. Here the CDR3 reads CASSLGRRGDTEAFF. The CDR3 DNA is TGTGCCAGCAGCTTAGGAAGGCGAGGGGACACTGAAGCTTTCTTT.

This clonotype was seen many times. CDR3 amino acids: CATSRDQSEQYV. CDR3 coding DNA: TGTGCCACCAGCAGAGATCAATCCGAGCAGTACGTC. The chain uses TRBV15 and TRBJ2-7; the D is unclear. The V gene's germline CDR1 is LNHNV and CDR2 YYDKDF (reference sequence). Deletions cut 0 bases from V and 6 bases from J, with 6 bases between. The CDR3 length is 12 residues.

The V call is TRBV7-2, the J call TRBJ1-2, with D uncertain. The V and J ends lost 3 bases and 8 bases respectively, with 10 bases between them. Germline lookup yields CDR1 SGHTA and CDR2 FQGNSA. This CDR3 comprises 12 residues. This CDR3 is CASSFYGGGYTF. The CDR3 DNA is TGTGCCAGCAGCTTCTATGGCGGGGGCTACACCTTC.

This chain links TRBV6-4 with TRBJ1-1; 8 bases agree with TRBD1. The CDR3 has 14 residues. Unmatched junction bases numbered 7, after V lost 5 bases and J lost 5 bases. Germline values: CDR1 MRHNA, CDR2 SNTAGT. The CDR3 sequence is CASSLQGVTTEAFF. CDR3 coding DNA: TGTGCCAGCAGTTTACAGGGGGTTACAACTGAAGCTTTCTTT.

The V gene is TRBV20-1, the J gene TRBJ1-5; D might be TRBD1 (6 bases). Germline V CDR1 and CDR2: DFQATT, SNEGSKA (reference sequence). This CDR3 comprises 15 residues. V lost 0 bases to trimming and J lost 6 bases, with 15 bases between them. The CDR3 protein is CSARDRAGGGQPQHF. CDR3 DNA sequence: TGCAGTGCTAGAGATCGGGCGGGAGGGGGTCAGCCCCAGCATTTT.

V usage is TRBV7-2 and J usage is TRBJ1-2; a possible D gene is TRBD1 (6 bases). Germline loops: CDR1 SGHTA, CDR2 FQGNSA. The CDR3 loop spans 15 amino acids. The V end lost 5 bases, the J end lost 7 bases, and 20 bases lay between the germline ends. The CDR3 reads CASSTHRQDRSGYTF. As DNA, the CDR3 is TGTGCCAGCAGCACACACCGACAGGACAGATCTGGCTACACCTTC.

The genes are TRBV21-1 and TRBJ2-1; the table's D call of TRBD2 was not tested on the DNA. TRBV21-1 counts as a pseudogene. The CDR3 loop spans 23 amino acids. CDR3: CASSKNETCGGSHCLHGCNEQFF. The CDR3 DNA reads as TGTGCCAGCAGCAAAAATGAGACATGCGGGGGGTCCCATTGCCTACACGGGTGCAATGAGCAGTTCTTC.

This clonotype was counted a few times. The chain is built from TRBV12-3 or TRBV12-4 and TRBJ2-1, with 8 bases fitting TRBD2. CDR3 length: 15 amino acids. V was pared by 3 bases and J by 10 bases, with 11 bases of the junction left unmatched. In nucleotides, the CDR3 is TGTGCCAGCAGTTTTTCCAGCGGGGGCGCGGGCGAGCAGTTCTTC. Encoded protein: CASSFSSGGAGEQFF.

This clonotype was observed a handful of times. The chain carries TRBV5-1 and TRBJ2-1; 9 bases map to TRBD1. Trimming at V came to 2 bases and at J to 8 bases, leaving 14 bases not matched to a gene. Per germline, CDR1 SGHRS and CDR2 YFSETQ. The CDR3 contains 17 residues. The CDR3 DNA follows: TGCGCCAGCAGCTTACGAACCGGGACAGGGTTTATCGATGAGCAGTTCTTC. Its protein is CASSLRTGTGFIDEQFF.